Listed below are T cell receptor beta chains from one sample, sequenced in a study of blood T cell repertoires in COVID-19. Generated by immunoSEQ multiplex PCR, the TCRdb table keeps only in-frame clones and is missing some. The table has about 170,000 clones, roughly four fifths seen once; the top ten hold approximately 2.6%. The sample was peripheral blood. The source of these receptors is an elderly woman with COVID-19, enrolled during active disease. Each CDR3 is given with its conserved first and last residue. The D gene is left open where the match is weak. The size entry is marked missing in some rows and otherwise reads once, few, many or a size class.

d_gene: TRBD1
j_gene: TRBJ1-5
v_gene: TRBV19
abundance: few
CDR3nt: TGTGCCACAAAAAGCAGGGGGCGAAGCAATCAGCCCCAGCATTTT
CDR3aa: CATKSRGRSNQPQHF

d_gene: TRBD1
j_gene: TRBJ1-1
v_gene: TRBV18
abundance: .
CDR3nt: TGTGCCAGCTCACCAGGACAGGGATCTGAAGCTTTCTTT
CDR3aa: CASSPGQGSEAFF

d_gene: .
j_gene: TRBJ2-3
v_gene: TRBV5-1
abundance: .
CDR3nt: TGCGCCAGCAGCTTGAGCCCTCAGGGGCCCCTCACAGATACGCAGTATTTT
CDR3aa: CASSLSPQGPLTDTQYF

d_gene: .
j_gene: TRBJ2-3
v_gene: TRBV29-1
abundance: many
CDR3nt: TGCAGCGTTGAAGGGGGCGCAGATACGCAGTATTTT
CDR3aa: CSVEGGADTQYF

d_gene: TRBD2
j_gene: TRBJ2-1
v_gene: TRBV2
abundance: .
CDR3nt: TGTGCCAGCAGTGAATCTAGCGGGAGTCACAATGAGCAGTTCTTC
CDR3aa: CASSESSGSHNEQFF

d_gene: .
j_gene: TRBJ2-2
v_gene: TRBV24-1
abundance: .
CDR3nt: TGTGCCACCAGTGATCCCGGCGGTCCGTCAGGGGAGCTGTTTTTT
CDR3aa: CATSDPGGPSGELFF

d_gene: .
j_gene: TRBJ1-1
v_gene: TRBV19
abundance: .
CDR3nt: TGTGCCAGTAGTCTTCGGACAGATGAAGCTTTCTTT
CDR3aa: CASSLRTDEAFF

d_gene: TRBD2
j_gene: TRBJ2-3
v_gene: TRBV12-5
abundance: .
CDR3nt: TGTGCTAGTGGTTTGGTTGTAGGGGCGGGGGTAGATACGCAGTATTTT
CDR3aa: CASGLVVGAGVDTQYF

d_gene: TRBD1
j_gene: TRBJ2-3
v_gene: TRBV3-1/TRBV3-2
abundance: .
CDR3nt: TGTGCCAGCAGCCAAATGGGACAGCCACATGATACGCAGTATTTT
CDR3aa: CASSQMGQPHDTQYF

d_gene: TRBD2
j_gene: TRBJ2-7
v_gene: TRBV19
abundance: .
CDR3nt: TGTGCCAGTAGGGGGCGTGGTAGCGGGGTCTCCTACGAGCAGTACTTC
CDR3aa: CASRGRGSGVSYEQYF

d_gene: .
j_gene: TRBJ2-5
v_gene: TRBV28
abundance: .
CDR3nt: TGTGCCAGTACAGGGAAGTGGACCCAGTACTTC
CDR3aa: CASTGKWTQYF

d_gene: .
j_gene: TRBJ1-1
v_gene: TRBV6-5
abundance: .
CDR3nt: TGTGCCAGCGGGGGGTCCGTCACTGAAGCTTTCTTT
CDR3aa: CASGGSVTEAFF

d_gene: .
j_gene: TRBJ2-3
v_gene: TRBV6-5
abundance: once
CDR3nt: TGTGCCAGCAGTTCCCCCGGCACAGATACGCAGTATTTT
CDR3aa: CASSSPGTDTQYF

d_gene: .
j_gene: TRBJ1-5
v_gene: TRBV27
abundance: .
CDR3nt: TGTGCCAGCAGTCCACTAGACAATCAGCCCCAGCATTTT
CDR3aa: CASSPLDNQPQHF

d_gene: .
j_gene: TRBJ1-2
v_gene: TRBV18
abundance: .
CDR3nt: TGTGCCAGCTCACCAATCCCCAGGACTGACTTATATGGCTACACCTTC
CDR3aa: CASSPIPRTDLYGYTF

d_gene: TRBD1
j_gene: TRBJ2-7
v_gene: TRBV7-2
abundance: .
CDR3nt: TGTGCCAGCAGCAAGCCGGGACAGGTCAGCTCCTACGAGCAGTACTTC
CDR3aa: CASSKPGQVSSYEQYF

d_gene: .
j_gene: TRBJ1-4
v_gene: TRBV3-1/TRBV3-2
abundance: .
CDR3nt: TGTGCCAGCAGCCAAGCCGGAGTCAATGAAAAACTGTTTTTT
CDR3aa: CASSQAGVNEKLFF

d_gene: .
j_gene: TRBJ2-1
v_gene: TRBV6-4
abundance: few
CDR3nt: TGTGCCAGCAGTGCGGAGGGGGGGTCCGAAAGGAGGCTCTTC
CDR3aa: CASSAEGGSERRLF

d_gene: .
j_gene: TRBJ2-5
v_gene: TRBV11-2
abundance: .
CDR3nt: TGTGCCAGCAGTCATAATAGTGGAGGGGTCCCGAAGTACTTC
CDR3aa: CASSHNSGGVPKYF

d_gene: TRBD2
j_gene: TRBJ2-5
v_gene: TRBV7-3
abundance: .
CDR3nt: TGTGCCAGCAGCCCGACGGGACTAGCGGGAAGGGAGACCCAGTACTTC
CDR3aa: CASSPTGLAGRETQYF

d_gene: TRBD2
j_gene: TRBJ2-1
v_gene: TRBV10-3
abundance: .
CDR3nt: TGTGCCATCAGTGAGGAGCGGGGATCCTACAATGAGCAGTTCTTC
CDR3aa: CAISEERGSYNEQFF

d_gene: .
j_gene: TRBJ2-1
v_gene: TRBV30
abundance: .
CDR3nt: TGTGCCTGGAGTGTAGGGGGGGCTTGGGATGAGCAGTTCTTC
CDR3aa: CAWSVGGAWDEQFF

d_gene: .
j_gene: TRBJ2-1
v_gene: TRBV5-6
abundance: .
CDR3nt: TGTGCCAGCAGAGCGACTACACACCGCTACAATGAGCAGTTCTTC
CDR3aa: CASRATTHRYNEQFF

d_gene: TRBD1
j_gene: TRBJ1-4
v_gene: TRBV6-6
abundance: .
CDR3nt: TGTGCCAGCAGCCTGGACAGGGCGGAGGAAAAACTGTTTTTT
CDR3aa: CASSLDRAEEKLFF

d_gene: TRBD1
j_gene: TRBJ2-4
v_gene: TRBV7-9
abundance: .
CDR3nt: TGTGCCAGCAGCTTAGGGTCAGGGGGAAACATTCAGTACTTC
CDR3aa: CASSLGSGGNIQYF

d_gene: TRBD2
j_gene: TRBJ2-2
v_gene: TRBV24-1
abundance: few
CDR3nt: TGTGCCACCAGTGATTTGGGCGGGAGAGGAACCGGGGAGCTGTTTTTT
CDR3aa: CATSDLGGRGTGELFF

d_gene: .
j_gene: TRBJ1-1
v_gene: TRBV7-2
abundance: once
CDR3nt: TGTGCCAGCGCCAGACAGATGAACACTGAAGCTTTCTTT
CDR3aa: CASARQMNTEAFF

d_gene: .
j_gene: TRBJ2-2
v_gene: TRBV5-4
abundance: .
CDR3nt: TGTGCCAGCAGCTTGTATGGACAGCTGAACACCGGGGAGCTGTTTTTT
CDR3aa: CASSLYGQLNTGELFF

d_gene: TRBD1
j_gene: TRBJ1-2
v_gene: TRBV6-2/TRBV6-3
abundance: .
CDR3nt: TGTGCCAGCAGTTACCCCCCCGGGAAGGACAGGGCAGGCGAAAACTATGGCTACACCTTC
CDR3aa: CASSYPPGKDRAGENYGYTF

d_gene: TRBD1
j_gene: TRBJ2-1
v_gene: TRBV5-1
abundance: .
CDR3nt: TGCGCCAGCAGCTTGGCCGGGACAGGGGGCTATGGCTCCTACAATGAGCAGTTCTTC
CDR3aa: CASSLAGTGGYGSYNEQFF

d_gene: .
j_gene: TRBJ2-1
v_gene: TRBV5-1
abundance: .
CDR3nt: TGCGCCAGCAGCTTGGTAGATGGGGGCTCGAGCTCCTACAATGAGCAGTTCTTC
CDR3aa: CASSLVDGGSSSYNEQFF

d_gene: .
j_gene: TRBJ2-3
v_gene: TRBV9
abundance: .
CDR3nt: TGTGCCAGCAGCGTAACTTCGGGGGTTCCAGATACGCAGTATTTT
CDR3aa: CASSVTSGVPDTQYF

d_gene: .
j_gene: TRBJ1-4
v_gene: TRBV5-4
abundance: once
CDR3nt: TGTGCCAGCAGCTTGGCCTTGGGGGGGTCGGGAGAAAAACTGTTTTTT
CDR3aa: CASSLALGGSGEKLFF

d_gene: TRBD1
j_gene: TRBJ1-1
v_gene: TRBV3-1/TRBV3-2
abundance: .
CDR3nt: TGTGCCAGCAGCCAAGATTGGAGGCAGGGGGCTTATGACACTGAAGCTTTCTTT
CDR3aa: CASSQDWRQGAYDTEAFF

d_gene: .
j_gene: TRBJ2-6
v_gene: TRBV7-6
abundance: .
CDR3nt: TGTGCCAGCAGCGAATACGAGGGTTGGATCTCTGGGGCCAACGTCCTGACTTTC
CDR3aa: CASSEYEGWISGANVLTF

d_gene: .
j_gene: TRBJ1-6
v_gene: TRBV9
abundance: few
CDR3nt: TGTGCCAGCAGCCTGACCTGGACCTCGGGGGGATCACCCCTCCACTTT
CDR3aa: CASSLTWTSGGSPLHF

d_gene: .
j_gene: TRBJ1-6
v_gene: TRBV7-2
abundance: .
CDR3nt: TGTGCCAGCAGCTTAGCGACTGGTTCACCCCTCCACTTT
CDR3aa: CASSLATGSPLHF

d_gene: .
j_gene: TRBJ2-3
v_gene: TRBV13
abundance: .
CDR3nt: TGTGCCAGCAGCTTAGGCTGGGCGCCAGATACGCAGTATTTT
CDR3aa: CASSLGWAPDTQYF

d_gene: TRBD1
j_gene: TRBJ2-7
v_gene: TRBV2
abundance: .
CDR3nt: TGTGCCAGCAGTGAAGAGCGGACAGGGATGGGCGAGCAGTACTTC
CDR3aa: CASSEERTGMGEQYF

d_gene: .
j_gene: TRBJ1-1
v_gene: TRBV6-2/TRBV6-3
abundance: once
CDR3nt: TGTGCCAGCAGTTACGGACAGAAAATGAACACTGAAGCTTTCTTT
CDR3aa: CASSYGQKMNTEAFF

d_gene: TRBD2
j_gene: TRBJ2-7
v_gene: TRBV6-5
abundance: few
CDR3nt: TGTGCCAGCAGTCAGGCTAGCGGGAACGAGCAGTACTTC
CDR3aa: CASSQASGNEQYF

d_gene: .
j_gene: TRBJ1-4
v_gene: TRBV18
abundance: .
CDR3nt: TGTGCCAGCTCACGGGACACTAGGAATGAAAAACTGTTTTTT
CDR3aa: CASSRDTRNEKLFF

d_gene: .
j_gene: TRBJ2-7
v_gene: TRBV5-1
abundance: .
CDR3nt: TGCGCCAGCAGCCCCGTTATGGGCGGGTACGAGCAGTACTTC
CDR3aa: CASSPVMGGYEQYF

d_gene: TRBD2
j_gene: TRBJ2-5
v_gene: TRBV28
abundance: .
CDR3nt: TGTGCCAGCAGTTTGAGAAGAGGACTAGGGCAAGAGACCCAGTACTTC
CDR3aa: CASSLRRGLGQETQYF

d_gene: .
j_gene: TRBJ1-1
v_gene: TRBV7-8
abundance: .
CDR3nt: TGTGCCAGCAGCTGGCAGGGGCTTTACACTGAAGCTTTCTTT
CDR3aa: CASSWQGLYTEAFF

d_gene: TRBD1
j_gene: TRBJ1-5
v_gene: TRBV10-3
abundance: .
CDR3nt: TGTGCCATCAGTCAAACAGGGGCATCCGGCCAGCCCCAGCATTTT
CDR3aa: CAISQTGASGQPQHF

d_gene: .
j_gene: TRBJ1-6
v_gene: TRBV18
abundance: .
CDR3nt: TGTGCCAGCTCACCAGATCACCCCGGGGATTCACCCCTCCACTTT
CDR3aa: CASSPDHPGDSPLHF

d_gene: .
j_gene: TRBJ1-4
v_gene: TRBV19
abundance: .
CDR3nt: TGTGCCAGCATGCCGTCGGGGGGGGCTAATGAAAAACTGTTTTTT
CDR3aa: CASMPSGGANEKLFF

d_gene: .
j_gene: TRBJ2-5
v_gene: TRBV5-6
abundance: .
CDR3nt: TGTGCCAGCAGCTTTAGGGGTCAAGAGACCCAGTACTTC
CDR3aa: CASSFRGQETQYF

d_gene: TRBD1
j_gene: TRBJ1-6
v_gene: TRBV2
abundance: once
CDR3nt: TGTGCCAGCAGTGGACAGGGGATCACACCCCTCCACTTT
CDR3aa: CASSGQGITPLHF

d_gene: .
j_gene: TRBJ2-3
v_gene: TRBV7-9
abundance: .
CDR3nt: TGTGCCAGCAGCCCCCGGGGCACAGATACGCAGTATTTT
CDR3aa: CASSPRGTDTQYF

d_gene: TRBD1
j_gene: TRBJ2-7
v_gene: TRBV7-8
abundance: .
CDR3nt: TGTGCCAGCAGAGGGGACAGGCCTGCATTCTACGAGCAGTACTTC
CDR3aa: CASRGDRPAFYEQYF

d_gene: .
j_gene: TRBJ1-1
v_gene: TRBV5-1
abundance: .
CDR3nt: TGCGCCAGCAGCTTGGGGCTGCTGAACACTGAAGCTTTCTTT
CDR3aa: CASSLGLLNTEAFF

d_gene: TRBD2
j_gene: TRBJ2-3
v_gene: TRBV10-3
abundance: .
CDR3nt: TGTGCCATCAGACCGTTAGCGGGGGGGCAAGATACGCAGTATTTT
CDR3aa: CAIRPLAGGQDTQYF

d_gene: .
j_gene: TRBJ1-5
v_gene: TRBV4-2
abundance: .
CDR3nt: TGTGCCAGCAGCCAAGACCCCAATGGCGGTCAGCCCCAGCATTTT
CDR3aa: CASSQDPNGGQPQHF